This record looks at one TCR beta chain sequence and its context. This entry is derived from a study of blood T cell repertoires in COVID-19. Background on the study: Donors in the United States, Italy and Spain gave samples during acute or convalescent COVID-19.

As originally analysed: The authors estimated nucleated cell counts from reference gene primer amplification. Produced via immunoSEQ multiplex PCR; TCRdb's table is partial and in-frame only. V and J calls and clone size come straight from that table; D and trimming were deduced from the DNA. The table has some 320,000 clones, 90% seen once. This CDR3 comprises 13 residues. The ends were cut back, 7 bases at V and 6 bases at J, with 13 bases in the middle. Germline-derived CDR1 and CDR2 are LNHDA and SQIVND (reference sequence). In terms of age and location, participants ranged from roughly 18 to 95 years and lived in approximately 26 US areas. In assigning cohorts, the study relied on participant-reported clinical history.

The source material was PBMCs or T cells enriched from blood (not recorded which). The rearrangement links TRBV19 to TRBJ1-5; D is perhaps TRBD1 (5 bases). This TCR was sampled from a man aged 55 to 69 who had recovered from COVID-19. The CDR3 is CASNQGTFQPQHF. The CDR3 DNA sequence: TGTGCCAGTAACCAGGGCACGTTTCAGCCCCAGCATTTT.